Below, one T cell receptor beta chain is given with its context. This clonotype occurred many times. Its antigen specificity is not known. Base qualities were left out, and no much larger clone turns up one base away. This record comes from a study of T cells in Graves' hyperthyroidism and ophthalmopathy (dated by TCRdb to the late 2010s). Regarding the study in general: To identify TCR V-J signatures that set the groups apart, the researchers used a discovery cohort of 90 to 100 patients, made up of 43 with Graves' ophthalmopathy and some 58 with stable Graves' hyperthyroidism. The study also compared thyroid tissue and blood T-cell repertoires from about six Graves' hyperthyroidism patients. Prospective prediction of ophthalmopathy was tested in an independent validation cohort consisting of 18 to 20 hyperthyroidism patients and about 17 patients who later progressed to ophthalmopathy. Following sampling, methimazole starting at 30 mg daily was given to hyperthyroidism patients, and high-dose intravenous methylprednisolone was given to ophthalmopathy patients. The 75 to 100 discovery patients were randomly split 7:3 into training and test sets. The paper describes TCR Vbeta CDR3 sequencing of 120 to 150 peripheral blood samples, made up of 43 ophthalmopathy patients, around 78 hyperthyroidism patients and roughly 17 progressor patients. The paper as a whole reports these results and caveats: During validation, the model predicted progression to ophthalmopathy a median of around six months ahead of onset, with more than 60% sensitivity and 72% to 85% specificity. No statistical method was used to set the sample size in advance, and investigators knew the group allocation. Ophthalmopathy was separated from stable hyperthyroidism by a 13 V-J signature model, with around 88% sensitivity and approximately 81% specificity obtained in cross-validation and 80%/75% obtained in testing. Most expanded thyroid clonotypes (frequency above 0.001) were also detected in blood, suggesting blood repertoires may reflect thyroid immune responses.

Exclusion was applied to patients with uncontrolled infections, other autoimmune diseases, pregnancy or lactation. Diagnoses relied on clinical symptoms, serum thyroxine and TRAb, thyroid ultrasound and orbital computed tomography. Trizol reagent was used to extract total RNA, and RNA quality was then checked on an Agilent 2100 Bioanalyzer. V is reduced by 1 base and J by 4 bases, leaving a spacing of 5 bases between them. The germline V gene supplies CDR1 SGHTA and CDR2 FQGNSA. From its cysteine to its phenylalanine, the CDR3 spans 13 amino acids. Only the CDR3 portion is preserved as DNA: 39 bases, with reading frame beginning at the first base. The TCR beta CDR3 regions were amplified from RNA transcripts. The TCR CDR3 was subjected to a first round of RT-PCR using the HTBI primer set and the Qiagen OneStep RT-PCR kit. Libraries were constructed in a second round of multiplex PCR, after which size selection and purification were performed. Paired-end sequencing of the libraries was performed with 100 bp reads on an Illumina HiSeq2000. For the original study's pipeline: SOAPnuke was used to process the raw data, removing reads that contained adapters or uncalled bases, had a mean Phred below 15, or lacked an exact match to the constant primer or identifier. COPE v1.2.5 was used to merge the high-quality paired reads, and each unique nucleotide sequence was defined as a clonotype. Clonotypes were aligned to IMGT TRBV, TRBD and TRBJ reference segments using MiTCR v1.1. The analysis included only V-J combinations with a frequency above 0.0001, which together covered 99% to 99.2% of the repertoires. A TCS score was defined as the ratio of F50 (clonal expansion) to E x V (chaos), with BLOSUM62-based TCRdist applied between CDR3 peptides within each V-J. Welch's t-statistics and random forest reduced several hundred V-J features to about 12, which were used in a naive Bayes classifier (R e1071). Thyroid-blood repertoire similarity was quantified with the Morisita-Horn index. TCRdb reran the public reads through fastp at Q25 and MiXCR, keeping productive beta chains. Each CDR3 protein gets just one entry, which takes the most common genes and DNA from the rows behind it. None of the V and J calls come from the authors' own analysis; TCRdb made them. A total of about 510,000 distinct CDR3 sequences appear in this sample, over 35% of them only once. Clones ranked in the top ten supply about 45% of the sample.

The sequence is built from TRBV7-2 and TRBJ1-5; a tentative D call is TRBD1 (5 bases match). The specimen was peripheral blood or thyroid tissue (not recorded which). The TCR comes from an adult woman with Graves' disease, either hyperthyroidism or ophthalmopathy (not recorded which). Here the CDR3 is given as CASSLGQNQPQHF. The sequenced DNA is TGTGCCAGCAGCTTAGGACAGAATCAGCCCCAGCATTTT.